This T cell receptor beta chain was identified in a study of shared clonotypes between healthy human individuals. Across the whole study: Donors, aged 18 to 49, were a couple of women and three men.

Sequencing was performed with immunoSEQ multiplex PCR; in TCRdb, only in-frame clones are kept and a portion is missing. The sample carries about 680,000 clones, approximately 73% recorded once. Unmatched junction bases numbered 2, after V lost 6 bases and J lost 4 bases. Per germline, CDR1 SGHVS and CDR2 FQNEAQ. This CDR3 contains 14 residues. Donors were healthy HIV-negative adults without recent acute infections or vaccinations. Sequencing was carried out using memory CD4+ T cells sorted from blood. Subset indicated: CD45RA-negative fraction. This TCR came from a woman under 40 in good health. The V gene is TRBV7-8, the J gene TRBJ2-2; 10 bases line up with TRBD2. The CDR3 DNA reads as TGTGCCAGCAGGGGACTAGCGCCCACCGGGGAGCTGTTTTTT. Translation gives CASRGLAPTGELFF.